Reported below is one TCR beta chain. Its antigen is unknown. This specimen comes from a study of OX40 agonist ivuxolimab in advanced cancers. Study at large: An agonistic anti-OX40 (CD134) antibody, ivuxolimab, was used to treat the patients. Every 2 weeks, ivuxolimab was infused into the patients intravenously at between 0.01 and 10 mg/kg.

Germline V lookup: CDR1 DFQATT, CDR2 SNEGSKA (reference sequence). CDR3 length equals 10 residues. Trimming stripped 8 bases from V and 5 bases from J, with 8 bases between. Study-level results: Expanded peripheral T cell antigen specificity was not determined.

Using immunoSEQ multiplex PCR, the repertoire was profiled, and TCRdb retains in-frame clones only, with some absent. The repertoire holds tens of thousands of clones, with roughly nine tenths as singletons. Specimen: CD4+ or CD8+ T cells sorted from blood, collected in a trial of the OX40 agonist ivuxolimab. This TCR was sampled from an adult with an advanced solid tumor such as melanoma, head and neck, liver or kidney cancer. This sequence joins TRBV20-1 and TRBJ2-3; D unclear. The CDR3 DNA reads TGCAGTTCGGGCGAAGATACGCAGTATTTT. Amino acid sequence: CSSGEDTQYF.